This T cell receptor beta chain was identified in a study of cytomegalovirus exposure and HLA in healthy donors. General study results and limits: TCR clusters originating in the first cohort tended to co-occur in the 120 validation repertoires, according to a later analysis. Many donors shared some public TCRs, even though most TCR sequences were rare. Some TCR beta chains (roughly 160 of them) were listed as cytomegalovirus-associated.

The table came from immunoSEQ multiplex PCR; TCRdb's copy has only in-frame clones and leaves some out. This table holds about 140,000 clones, approximately 82% found once. With regard to this clone: Its antigen is not known.

CDR3 size: 15 residues. Germline CDR1 reads LNHDA; CDR2 reads SQIVND (reference sequence). Trimming cost V 6 bases and J 3 bases, with 17 bases left between them. The clonotype originates from a man aged 25-45 years in good health and CMV-seropositive. The J gene is TRBJ1-2, the V gene TRBV19, with D perhaps matching TRBD1 (6 bases). The specimen sequenced was PBMCs. CDR3 in amino acids: CASREALGAYYGYTF. In DNA, the CDR3 is TGTGCCAGTAGGGAGGCTTTGGGGGCCTACTATGGCTACACCTTC.